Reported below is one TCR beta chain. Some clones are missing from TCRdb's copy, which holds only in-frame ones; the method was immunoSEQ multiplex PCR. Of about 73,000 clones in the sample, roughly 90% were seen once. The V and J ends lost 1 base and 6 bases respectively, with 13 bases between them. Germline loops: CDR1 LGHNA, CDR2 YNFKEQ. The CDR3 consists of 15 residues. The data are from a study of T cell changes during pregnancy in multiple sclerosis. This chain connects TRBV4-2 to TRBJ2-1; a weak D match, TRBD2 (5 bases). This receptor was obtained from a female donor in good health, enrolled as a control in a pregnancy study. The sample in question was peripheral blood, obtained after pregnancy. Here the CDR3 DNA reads TGTGCCAGCAGCCAAGTCTCTAGCTTTTCCAATGAGCAGTTCTTC. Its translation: CASSQVSSFSNEQFF.